This record concerns one TCR beta chain sequence. Its specificity is unknown. From CD4+ cells came CD45RA+ naive and CD45RA-negative memory subsets. The data belong to a study of shared clonotypes between healthy human individuals. Study context: CD4 naive and memory got three plates each, CD8 naive two, CD8 memory one. General study findings and limits: Memory subsets generally showed lower estimated richness than naive subsets.

The V gene's germline CDR1 is SGHAT and CDR2 FQNNGV. The CDR3 loop spans 15 amino acids. The V end was cut by 1 base, the J end by 1 base, with 7 bases between. Generated by immunoSEQ multiplex PCR, the TCRdb table keeps only in-frame clones and is missing some. The repertoire holds 900,000 to 1,200,000 clones, 78% seen once, with roughly 0.57% in the top ten. Material: memory CD4+ T cells from PBMCs. Regarding subset: CD45RA-negative fraction. This clonotype originated in a man between 18 and 35 years old in good health. Some clones in this sample may be carry-over from other donors' samples. The chain couples TRBV11-2 to TRBJ2-2; D perhaps matches TRBD2 (5 bases). The CDR3 DNA sequence: TGTGCCAGCAGCTTAGTACTAGGGAACACCGGGGAGCTGTTTTTT. Its translation is CASSLVLGNTGELFF.